This T cell receptor beta chain was documented in a study of T cells in Graves' hyperthyroidism and ophthalmopathy. RNA transcripts were the template for amplifying TCR beta CDR3 regions. When the TCR CDR3 underwent first-round RT-PCR, the HTBI primer set was used. TCRdb re-called the multiplex PCR reads through MiXCR, storing one row per CDR3 protein. The data contain under 800,000 distinct CDR3 sequences, 13% to 15% of them singletons. V was clipped by 1 base and J by 4 bases, with 13 bases between them. Germline values: CDR1 LGHNA, CDR2 YSLEER. The CDR3 covers 16 residues. The V and J genes are TRBV4-3 and TRBJ1-4; perhaps TRBD1 as D (5 bases). This receptor was identified in a woman aged 18-29 years with Graves' hyperthyroidism. The sequenced sample was blood. The CDR3 nucleotides read TGCGCCAGCAGCCAAGTAGGAGGGACTCTTAATGAAAAACTGTTTTTT. It yields the protein CASSQVGGTLNEKLFF.